The rows below give T cell receptor beta chains drawn from one sample of a study of PD-1 blockade in classical Hodgkin lymphoma. Libraries were prepared by immunoSEQ multiplex PCR; TCRdb keeps only in-frame clonotypes and omits some of them. Of about 7,900 clones in the sample, 86% were seen once. The material sequenced was CD8+ T cells from blood, taken at baseline. The receptors come from a human donor with classical Hodgkin lymphoma. Both conserved end residues are part of each CDR3. Each record gives: CDR3 protein, J gene, V gene.

cdr3_aa: CATRSMNTEAFF
j_call: TRBJ1-1
v_call: TRBV7-9

cdr3_aa: CASSLGRAGELFF
j_call: TRBJ2-2
v_call: TRBV5-1

cdr3_aa: CASSPGTSGRAYNEQFF
j_call: TRBJ2-1
v_call: TRBV6-4

cdr3_aa: CASSLVTGNTEAFF
j_call: TRBJ1-1
v_call: TRBV5-1

cdr3_aa: CAISDVNRGDHYGYTF
j_call: TRBJ1-2
v_call: TRBV10-3

cdr3_aa: CASSEWDSIPPRSTDTQYF
j_call: TRBJ2-3
v_call: TRBV9

cdr3_aa: CASSLKGTEAFF
j_call: TRBJ1-1
v_call: TRBV11-2

cdr3_aa: CASRGLAGVPYEQYF
j_call: TRBJ2-7
v_call: TRBV28

cdr3_aa: CASSLSGSYNEQFF
j_call: TRBJ2-1
v_call: TRBV27

cdr3_aa: CASSPPDSGYNEQFF
j_call: TRBJ2-1
v_call: TRBV19

cdr3_aa: CASSLAGETQYF
j_call: TRBJ2-5
v_call: TRBV6-5